A single sample gave rise to the 16 T cell receptor beta chains below, sequenced in a study of early T cells in non-severe SARS-CoV-2 infection. TCRdb passed the 5' RACE reads through MiXCR, listing each CDR3 protein once. This repertoire shows tens of thousands of distinct CDR3 sequences, about 6.3% found once; its top ten account for under 7.5%. Material for sequencing was whole blood. All receptors derive from an adult who was a healthcare worker with PCR-confirmed SARS-CoV-2 infection or an uninfected control (not recorded which).

This clonotype was detected a few times. The chain uses TRBV28 and TRBJ2-6; D possibly corresponds to TRBD1 (6 bases). This CDR3 region has 17 residues. Germline V gene sequence: CDR1 MDHEN, CDR2 SYDVKM. V lost 8 bases and J 0 bases, leaving 17 bases between the germline ends. The CDR3 region is CASRLRGHNSGANVLTF. CDR3 bases: TGTGCCAGCCGCCTGAGGGGACATAACTCTGGGGCCAACGTCCTGACTTTC.

This clonotype has a count of ten or more. The J gene is TRBJ2-3, the V gene TRBV11-2, with 12 nucleotides matching TRBD2. Trimming cost V 3 bases and J 3 bases; bases outside gene matches: 4. Germline V gives CDR1 SGHAT, CDR2 FQNNGV. The CDR3 extends over 16 amino acids. CDR3 residues: CASSFALAGGTDTQYF. DNA of the CDR3: TGTGCCAGCAGCTTCGCACTAGCGGGAGGAACAGATACGCAGTATTTT. The complete variable domain, with remaining parts taken from reference TRBV11-2 and TRBJ2-3, reads EAGVAQSPRYKIIEKRQSVAFWCNPISGHATLYWYQQILGQGPKLLIQFQNNGVVDDSQLPKDRFSAERLKGVDSTLKIQPAKLEDSAVYLCASSFALAGGTDTQYFGPGTRLTVL.

The table lists this clonotype with a few counts. This chain uses TRBV7-9 with TRBJ2-5, with 10 bases matching TRBD2. The V and J ends lost 5 bases and 1 base, in that order; junction bases with no gene match: 4. CDR3 length equals 15 residues. Germline V gives CDR1 SEHNR, CDR2 FQNEAQ (reference sequence). CDR3 sequence reads: CASSPGTSAQETQYF. In DNA, the CDR3 is TGTGCCAGCAGCCCGGGGACTAGCGCCCAAGAGACCCAGTACTTC.

This clonotype came up a few times. This chain connects TRBV4-3 to TRBJ1-1, with D unclear. The CDR3 covers 14 residues. The ends were cut back, 2 bases at V and 3 bases at J, with 10 bases in the middle. Germline assignment: CDR1 LGHNA and CDR2 YSLEER. This chain's CDR3 is CASSQRSSDTEAFF. The CDR3 nucleotides read TGCGCCAGCAGCCAACGCTCAAGCGACACTGAAGCTTTCTTT.

A few counts support this clonotype. The CDR3 nucleotides read TGTGCCAGCAGCCAGGCTTATACCTACAATGAGCAGTTCTTC. This codes for CASSQAYTYNEQFF. The genes are TRBV14 and TRBJ2-1; D remains ambiguous. This CDR3 has 14 amino acids. Trimming shortened V by 3 bases and J by 2 bases, and 8 bases separated the two germline ends. Per the germline V gene, CDR1 is SGHDN and CDR2 is FVKESK.

This clonotype was detected a few times. The genes are TRBV7-6 and TRBJ2-7, with TRBD2 matching over 8 bases. CDR1 and CDR2 (germline): SGHVS, FNYEAQ. The CDR3 sequence is 15 residues long. Losses at the gene ends were 2 bases for V and 2 bases for J; bases not matched to a gene: 5. Written as DNA, the CDR3 is TGTGCCAGCAGCTTAAATAGCGGGGCGCCCTACGAGCAGTACTTC. This gives the protein CASSLNSGAPYEQYF.

This clonotype was seen a few times. The chain joins TRBV6-5 to TRBJ2-7; maybe TRBD1 (7 bases). Trimming stripped 0 bases from V and 6 bases from J, with 12 bases between. The CDR3 covers 14 residues. CDR1 MNHEY and CDR2 SVGAGI come from the germline V gene. For the CDR3, the DNA is TGTGCCAGCAGTTACTCAGGGCAGGGGGGCGAGCAGTACTTC. Its translation is CASSYSGQGGEQYF.

Concerning this clonotype itself: Germline and junction disagree at one end, which may indicate a read error. The J gene is TRBJ2-1, the V gene TRBV7-3; D remains ambiguous. This CDR3 spans 14 amino acids. The germline gives CDR1 SGHTA, CDR2 FQGTGA. The CDR3: CASSVTGPSPEQFF. CDR3 nucleotide sequence: TGTGCCAGCAGCGTAACCGGGCCCTCCCCTGAGCAGTTCTTC.

This clonotype was counted only a few times. The genes are TRBV5-1 and TRBJ2-1; TRBD2 matches 7 bases. The V gene's germline CDR1 is SGHRS and CDR2 YFSETQ. Losses at the gene ends were 0 bases for V and 4 bases for J; bases not matched to a gene: 4. This CDR3 region has 15 residues. CDR3 nucleotides: TGCGCCAGCAGCTTGGGCGGGAGTCGGTACAATGAGCAGTTCTTC. Translating gives CASSLGGSRYNEQFF.

This clonotype was seen a handful of times. The rearrangement joins TRBV20-1 to TRBJ1-4; 7 bases are a match to TRBD1. Germline V CDR1 and CDR2: DFQATT, SNEGSKA (reference sequence). The CDR3 has 14 amino acids. Trimming cost V 7 bases and J 7 bases; bases outside gene matches: 12. CDR3 bases: TGCAGTGTTGGAGGGGGACAGTCTGGTGAAAAACTGTTTTTT. Amino acids: CSVGGGQSGEKLFF.

V usage is TRBV11-2 and J usage is TRBJ2-7, with D possibly matching TRBD2 (6 bases). V dropped 1 base and J dropped 0 bases, with 13 bases sitting between them. There are 16 residues in the CDR3. From germline, CDR1 is SGHAT and CDR2 FQNNGV. CDR3 sequence reads: CASSLVKRATSYEQYF. The CDR3 nucleotides read TGTGCCAGCAGCTTAGTGAAGCGGGCGACCTCCTACGAGCAGTACTTC.

This clonotype was recorded at least ten times. The chain carries TRBV28 and TRBJ2-7; 9 bases align to TRBD1. Germline V gives CDR1 MDHEN, CDR2 SYDVKM. V was pared by 7 bases and J by 0 bases, with 7 bases of the junction left unmatched. CDR3 length: 15 amino acids. CDR3 sequence (DNA): TGTGCCAGCACCCGCGGGACAGGGTCCTCCTACGAGCAGTACTTC. Protein sequence: CASTRGTGSSYEQYF.

The V and J genes are TRBV5-1 and TRBJ2-2; 8 nucleotides align to TRBD1. This CDR3 is 14 amino acids long. CDR1 is SGHRS and CDR2 is YFSETQ in the germline V gene. After removal of 5 bases from V and 5 bases from J, the junction contained 5 bases not matched to a gene. This chain's CDR3 is CASRDRERTGELFF. The CDR3 bases are TGCGCCAGCAGGGACAGGGAGAGGACCGGGGAGCTGTTTTTT. The variable domain in full, completed from reference TRBV5-1 and TRBJ2-2, reads KAGVTQTPRYLIKTRGQQVTLSCSPISGHRSVSWYQQTPGQGLQFLFEYFSETQRNKGNFPGRFSGRQFSNSRSEMNVSTLELGDSALYLCASRDRERTGELFFGEGSRLTVL.

The V and J genes are TRBV28 and TRBJ2-1, with 10 positions matching TRBD2. The V and J ends lost 5 bases and 6 bases, in that order; junction bases with no gene match: 4. Germline V gives CDR1 MDHEN, CDR2 SYDVKM. The CDR3 runs to 14 residues. Written as DNA, the CDR3 is TGTGCCAGCAGTCCTACTAGCGGGATCAATGAGCAGTTCTTC. The encoded protein is CASSPTSGINEQFF.

This clonotype was observed a few times. The chain carries TRBV7-9 and TRBJ2-1; 9 bases map to TRBD2. The V gene's germline CDR1 is SEHNR and CDR2 FQNEAQ (reference sequence). Germline trimming cut 4 bases from V and 7 bases from J; bases unmatched to any gene: 11. The CDR3 has 16 residues. CDR3 sequence reads: CASSSRGSGGGNEQFF. Here the CDR3 DNA reads TGTGCCAGCAGCTCCCGAGGTAGCGGGGGAGGGAATGAGCAGTTCTTC.

The CDR3 DNA is TGTGCCAGCAGCCCACGGACGGCCCGCCACCATGGCTACACCTTC. Amino acids: CASSPRTARHHGYTF. The V gene is TRBV28, the J gene TRBJ1-2, with D unclear. The germline V gene has CDR1 MDHEN and CDR2 SYDVKM. This CDR3 has 15 residues. V was clipped by 6 bases and J by 6 bases, with 20 bases between them.